This TCR beta chain was sequenced for a study of PD-1 blockade in classical Hodgkin lymphoma. Notes on the study in general: After ASCT, patients who started nivolumab under 1 year later were excluded. CD4+ TCR diversity rose significantly by C4D1, and CD8+ TCR diversity did not.

In regard to this clone: The antigen is unknown.

Germline V CDR1 and CDR2: LNHDA, SQIVND (reference sequence). Germline trimming cut 6 bases from V and 10 bases from J; bases unmatched to any gene: 10. This CDR3 has 13 amino acids. With no exception, relapse followed autologous stem cell transplantation in all patients, and brentuximab vedotin exposure varied. Libraries were prepared by immunoSEQ multiplex PCR; TCRdb keeps only in-frame clonotypes and omits some of them. In the table there are approximately 79,000 clones, about 90% of which are singletons. The receptor was isolated from a human donor with classical Hodgkin lymphoma. The specimen was peripheral blood mononuclear cells (PBMCs), collected before the second cycle of nivolumab. This chain links TRBV19 with TRBJ1-2; 8 bases line up with TRBD1. CDR3 residues: CASSQTATGAYTF. The CDR3 DNA is TGTGCCAGTAGCCAAACAGCGACAGGGGCCTACACCTTC.